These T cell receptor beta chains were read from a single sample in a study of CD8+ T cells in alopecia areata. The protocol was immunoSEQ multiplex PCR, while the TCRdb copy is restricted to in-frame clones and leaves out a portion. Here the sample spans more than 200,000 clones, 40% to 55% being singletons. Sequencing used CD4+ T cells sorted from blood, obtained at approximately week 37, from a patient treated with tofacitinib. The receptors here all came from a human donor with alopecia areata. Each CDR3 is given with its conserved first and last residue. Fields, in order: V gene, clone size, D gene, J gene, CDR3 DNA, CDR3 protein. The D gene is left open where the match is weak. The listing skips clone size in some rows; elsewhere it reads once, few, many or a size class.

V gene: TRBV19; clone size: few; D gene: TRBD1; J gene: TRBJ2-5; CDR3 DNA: TGTGCCAGTAGTATCCCGGGACAGGGAGAGACCCAGTACTTC; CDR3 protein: CASSIPGQGETQYF
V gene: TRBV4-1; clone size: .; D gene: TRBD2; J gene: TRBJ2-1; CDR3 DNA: TGCGCCAGCAGCCACCTCCCGACTAGCGGGAGGGCCAAAGAGCAGTTCTTC; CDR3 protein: CASSHLPTSGRAKEQFF
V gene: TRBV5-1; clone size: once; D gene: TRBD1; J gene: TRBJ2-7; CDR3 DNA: TGCGCCAGCAGCCAGGGTACAGGGGTGGTTGGCGAGCAGTACTTC; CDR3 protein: CASSQGTGVVGEQYF
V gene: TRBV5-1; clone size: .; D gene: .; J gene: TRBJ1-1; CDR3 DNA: TGCGCCAGCAGCTTTGGTGGACCAGGGCACACTGAAGCTTTCTTT; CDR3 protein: CASSFGGPGHTEAFF
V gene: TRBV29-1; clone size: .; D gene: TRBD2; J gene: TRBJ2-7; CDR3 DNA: TGCAGCGTGGGGGGGGAGGTCGAGCAGTACTTC; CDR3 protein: CSVGGEVEQYF
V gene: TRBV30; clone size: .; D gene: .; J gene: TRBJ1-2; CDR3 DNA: TGTGCCTTCAGGGGAAACTATGGCTACACCTTC; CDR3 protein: CAFRGNYGYTF
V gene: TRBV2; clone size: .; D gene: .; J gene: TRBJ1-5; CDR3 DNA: TGTGCCAGCAGTGTGGAAAGGCTGGATCAGCCCCAGCATTTT; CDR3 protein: CASSVERLDQPQHF
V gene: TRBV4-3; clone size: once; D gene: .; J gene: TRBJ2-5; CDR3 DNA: TGCGCCAGCAGCCCCGGTGGCCGTCCAGAGACCCAGTACTTC; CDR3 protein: CASSPGGRPETQYF
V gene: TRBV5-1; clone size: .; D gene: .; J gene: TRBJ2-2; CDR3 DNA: TGCGCCAGCAGCTTGGATGGGAACGCGAACACCGGGGAGCTGTTTTTT; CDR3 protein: CASSLDGNANTGELFF
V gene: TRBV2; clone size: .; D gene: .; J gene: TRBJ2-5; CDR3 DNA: TGTGCCAGCAGGAGGGACACCCAAGAGACCCAGTACTTC; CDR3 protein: CASRRDTQETQYF
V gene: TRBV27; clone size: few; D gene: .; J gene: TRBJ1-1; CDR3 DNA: TGTGCCAGCAGTTTAAGGGGCGGCACTGAAGCTTTCTTT; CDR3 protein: CASSLRGGTEAFF
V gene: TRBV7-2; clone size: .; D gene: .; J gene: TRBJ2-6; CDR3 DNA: TGTGCCAGCAGCTTACGGGGGGCTCCCGGGGCCAACGTCCTGACTTTC; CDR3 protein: CASSLRGAPGANVLTF
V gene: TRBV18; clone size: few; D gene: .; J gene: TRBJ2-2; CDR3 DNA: TGTGCCAGCTCCCTCCAGACGGATACCGGGGAGCTGTTTTTT; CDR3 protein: CASSLQTDTGELFF
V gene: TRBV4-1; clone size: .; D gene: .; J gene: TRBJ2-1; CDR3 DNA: TGCGCCAGCAGCCACGCGGGACGGAACTCCTACAATGAGCAGTTCTTC; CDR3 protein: CASSHAGRNSYNEQFF
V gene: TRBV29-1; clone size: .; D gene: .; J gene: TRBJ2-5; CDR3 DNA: TGCAGCGTTGTTCTTATGGAGACCCAGTACTTC; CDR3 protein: CSVVLMETQYF
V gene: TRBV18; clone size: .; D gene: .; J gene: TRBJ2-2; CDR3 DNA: TGTGCCAGCTCACCCCTCGAGTGGCCGAACACCGGGGAGCTGTTTTTT; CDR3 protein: CASSPLEWPNTGELFF
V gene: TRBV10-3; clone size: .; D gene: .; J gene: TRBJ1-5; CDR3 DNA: TGTGCCATCAGTGAAGGGTATCAGCCCCAGCATTTT; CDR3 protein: CAISEGYQPQHF
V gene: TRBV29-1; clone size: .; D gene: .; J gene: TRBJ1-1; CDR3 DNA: TGCAGCGTTGCAATTTCGGCTCTTGAAGCTTTCTTT; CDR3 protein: CSVAISALEAFF
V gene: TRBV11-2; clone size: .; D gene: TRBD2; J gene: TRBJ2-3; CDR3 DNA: TGTGCCAGCAGCTTCTTAATATGGACTAGCGGGAGCACAGATACGCAGTATTTT; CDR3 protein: CASSFLIWTSGSTDTQYF
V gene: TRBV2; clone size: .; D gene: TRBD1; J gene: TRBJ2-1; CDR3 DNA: TGTGCCAGCACCCCGAAGGGGGCTGTGAATGAGCAGTTCTTC; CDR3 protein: CASTPKGAVNEQFF
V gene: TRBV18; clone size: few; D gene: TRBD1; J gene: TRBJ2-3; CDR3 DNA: TGTGCCAGCTCATCACCGAGGGGGCAAATAAGCACAGATACGCAGTATTTT; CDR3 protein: CASSSPRGQISTDTQYF
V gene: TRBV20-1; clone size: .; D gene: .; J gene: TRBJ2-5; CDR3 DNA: TGCAGTGCCTGGTCTCAGAAGACCCAGTACTTC; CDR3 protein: CSAWSQKTQYF
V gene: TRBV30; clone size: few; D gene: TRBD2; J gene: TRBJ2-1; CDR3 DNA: TGTGCCTGGAGCGGACTAGCGCTCTACAATGAGCAGTTCTTC; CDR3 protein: CAWSGLALYNEQFF
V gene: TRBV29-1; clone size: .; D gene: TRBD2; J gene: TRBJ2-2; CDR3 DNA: TGCAGCGTGGGTACGGGAGGCCCCGGGGAGCTGTTTTTT; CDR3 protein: CSVGTGGPGELFF
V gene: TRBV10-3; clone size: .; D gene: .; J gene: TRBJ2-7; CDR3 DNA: TGTGCCACCCTCTCTGGAACAGATTCCTACGAGCAGTACTTC; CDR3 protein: CATLSGTDSYEQYF
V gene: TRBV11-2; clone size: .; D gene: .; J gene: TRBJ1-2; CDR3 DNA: TGTGCCAGCAGTGGCCTGGACGGCTATGGCTACACCTTC; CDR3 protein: CASSGLDGYGYTF